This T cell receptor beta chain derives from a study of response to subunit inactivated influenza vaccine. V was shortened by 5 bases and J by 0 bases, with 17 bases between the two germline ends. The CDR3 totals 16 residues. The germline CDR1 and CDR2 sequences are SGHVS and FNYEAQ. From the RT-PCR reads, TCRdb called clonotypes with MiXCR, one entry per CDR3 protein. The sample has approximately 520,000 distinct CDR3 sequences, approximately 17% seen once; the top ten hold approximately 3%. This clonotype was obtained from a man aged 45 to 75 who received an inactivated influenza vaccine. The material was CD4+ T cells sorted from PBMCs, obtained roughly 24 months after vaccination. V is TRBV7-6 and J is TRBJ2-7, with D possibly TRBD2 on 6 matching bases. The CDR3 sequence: CASSLDPGLRSYEQYF. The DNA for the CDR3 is TGTGCCAGCAGCCTTGACCCGGGACTCCGCTCCTACGAGCAGTACTTC.